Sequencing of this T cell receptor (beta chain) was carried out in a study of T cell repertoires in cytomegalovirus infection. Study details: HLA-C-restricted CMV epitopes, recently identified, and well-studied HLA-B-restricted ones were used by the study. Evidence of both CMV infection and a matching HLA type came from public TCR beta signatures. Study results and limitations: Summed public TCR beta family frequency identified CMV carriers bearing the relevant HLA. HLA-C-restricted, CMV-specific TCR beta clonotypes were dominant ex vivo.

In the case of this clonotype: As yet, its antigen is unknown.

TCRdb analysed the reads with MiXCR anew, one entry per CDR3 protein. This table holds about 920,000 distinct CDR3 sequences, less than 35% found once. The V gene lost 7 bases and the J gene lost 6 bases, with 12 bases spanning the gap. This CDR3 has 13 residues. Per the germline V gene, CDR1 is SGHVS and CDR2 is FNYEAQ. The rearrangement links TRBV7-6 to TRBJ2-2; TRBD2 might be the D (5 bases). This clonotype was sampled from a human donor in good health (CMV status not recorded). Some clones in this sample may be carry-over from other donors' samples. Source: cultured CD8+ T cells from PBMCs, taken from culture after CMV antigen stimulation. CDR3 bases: TGTGCCAGCACCGAAGTGGGAGCCGGGGAGCTGTTTTTT. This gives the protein CASTEVGAGELFF.